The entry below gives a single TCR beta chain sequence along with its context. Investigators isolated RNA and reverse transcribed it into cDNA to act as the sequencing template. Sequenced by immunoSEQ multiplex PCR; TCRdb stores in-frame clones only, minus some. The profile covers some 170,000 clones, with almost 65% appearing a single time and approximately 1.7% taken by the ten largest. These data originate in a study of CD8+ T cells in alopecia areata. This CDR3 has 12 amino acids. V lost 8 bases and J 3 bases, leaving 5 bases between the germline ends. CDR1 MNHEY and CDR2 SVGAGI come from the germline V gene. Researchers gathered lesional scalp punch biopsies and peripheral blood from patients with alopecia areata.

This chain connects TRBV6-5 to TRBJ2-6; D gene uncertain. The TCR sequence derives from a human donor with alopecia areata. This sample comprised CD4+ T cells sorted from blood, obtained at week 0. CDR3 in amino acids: CASSSGANVLTF. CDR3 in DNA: TGTGCCAGCTCTAGTGGGGCCAACGTCCTGACTTTC.